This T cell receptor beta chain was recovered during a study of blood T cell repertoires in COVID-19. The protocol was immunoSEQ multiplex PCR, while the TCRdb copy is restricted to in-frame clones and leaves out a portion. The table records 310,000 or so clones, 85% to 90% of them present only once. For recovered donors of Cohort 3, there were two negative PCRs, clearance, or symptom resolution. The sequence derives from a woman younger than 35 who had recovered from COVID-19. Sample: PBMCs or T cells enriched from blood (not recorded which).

The CDR3 DNA sequence: TGTGCCAGCAGCTTGGTTGGGAGCTCCTATAATTCACCCCTCCACTTT. Amino acids: CASSLVGSSYNSPLHF. J is TRBJ1-6 and V is TRBV11-2; D ambiguous. This CDR3 is 16 amino acids long. V was cut by 3 bases and J by 0 bases, with 9 bases left in between. In germline, CDR1 is SGHAT, CDR2 FQNNGV.